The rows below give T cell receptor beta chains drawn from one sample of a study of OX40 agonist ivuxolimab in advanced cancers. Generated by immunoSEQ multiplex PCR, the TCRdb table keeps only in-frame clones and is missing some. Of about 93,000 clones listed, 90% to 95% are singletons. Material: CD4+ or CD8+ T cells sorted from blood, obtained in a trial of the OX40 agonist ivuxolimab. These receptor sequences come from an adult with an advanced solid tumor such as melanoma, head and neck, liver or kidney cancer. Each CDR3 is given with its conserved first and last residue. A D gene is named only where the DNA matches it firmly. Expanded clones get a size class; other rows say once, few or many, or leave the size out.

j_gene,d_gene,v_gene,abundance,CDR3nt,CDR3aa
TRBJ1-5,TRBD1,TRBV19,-,TGTGCCAGTAGTCCCGGGACAGGGGGCGTTCAGCCCCAGCATTTT,CASSPGTGGVQPQHF
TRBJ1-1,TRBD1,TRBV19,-,TGTGCCAGTAGTAATTTCGGGACAGGGTACACTGAAGCTTTCTTT,CASSNFGTGYTEAFF
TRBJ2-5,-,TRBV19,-,TGTGCCAGTAGTATAGGAGGGCCCAGAGAGACCCAGTACTTC,CASSIGGPRETQYF
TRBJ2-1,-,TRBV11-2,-,TGTGCCAGCAGCTTAGAACCGTACAATGAGCAGTTCTTC,CASSLEPYNEQFF
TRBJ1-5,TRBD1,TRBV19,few,TGTGCCAGTAGTGCCAGGGGGCTCAATCAGCCCCAGCATTTT,CASSARGLNQPQHF
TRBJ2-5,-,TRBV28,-,TGTGCCAGCAGTTCCACAGGGTCCTACCAAGAGACCCAGTACTTC,CASSSTGSYQETQYF
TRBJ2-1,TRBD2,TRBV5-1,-,TGCGCCAGCAGCCTTGGGGCGCTAGCGGGAGGGGGGCTCTACAATGAGCAGTTCTTC,CASSLGALAGGGLYNEQFF
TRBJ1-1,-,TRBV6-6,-,TGTGCCAGCAACGAACCCCGGGATAGGAGGAACACTGAAGCTTTCTTT,CASNEPRDRRNTEAFF
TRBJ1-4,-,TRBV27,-,TGTGCCAGCAGCCGAAGGGGGGAGGGGGAAAAACTGTTTTTT,CASSRRGEGEKLFF
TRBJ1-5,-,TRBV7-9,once,TGTGCCAGCAGCCTAGGCGGAAATAATCAGCCCCAGCATTTT,CASSLGGNNQPQHF
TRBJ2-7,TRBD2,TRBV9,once,TGTGCCAGCAGCGTAGCCGGGGGACTAGCGGGAAGCGAGCAGTACTTC,CASSVAGGLAGSEQYF
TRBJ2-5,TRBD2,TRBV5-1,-,TGCGCCAGCAGCTTCTCTAGCGGACAAGAGACCCAGTACTTC,CASSFSSGQETQYF
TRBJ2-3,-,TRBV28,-,TGTGCCAGCAGTTCCGGACAGAGCACAGATACGCAGTATTTT,CASSSGQSTDTQYF
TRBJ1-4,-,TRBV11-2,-,TGTGCCAGCAGCTTTGATCGGGGGGTCGCTAATGAAAAACTGTTTTTT,CASSFDRGVANEKLFF
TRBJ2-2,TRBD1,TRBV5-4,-,TGTGCCAGCAGCCCGGGACAGGGGGCAGGCGGGGAGCTGTTTTTT,CASSPGQGAGGELFF
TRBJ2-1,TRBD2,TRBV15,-,TGTGCCACCAGCAGAGATCGGGCTAGCGGGAGGGAGGATGAGCAGTTCTTC,CATSRDRASGREDEQFF
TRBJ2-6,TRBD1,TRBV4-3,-,TGCGCCAGCAGCCAAGAATGGGACAGGGGGCGGTCTGGGGCCAACGTCCTGACTTTC,CASSQEWDRGRSGANVLTF
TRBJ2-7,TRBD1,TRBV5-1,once,TGCGCCAGCAGCTTCGGACAGGGTTCTAACGAGCAGTACTTC,CASSFGQGSNEQYF
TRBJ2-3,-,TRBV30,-,TGTGCCTGGAGTGTACATGGCGGAAAATCCAGAGATACGCAGTATTTT,CAWSVHGGKSRDTQYF
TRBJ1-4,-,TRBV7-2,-,TGTGCCAGCAGCTCGCGGGGGCACAGTGAAAAACTGTTTTTT,CASSSRGHSEKLFF
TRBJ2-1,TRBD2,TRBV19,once,TGTGCCAGTAGTATAGAGGGCGGGAGGACCTACAATGAGCAGTTCTTC,CASSIEGGRTYNEQFF
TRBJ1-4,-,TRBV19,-,TGTGCCAGTAGTAAGGTCGGGACGGGTGAAAAACTGTTTTTT,CASSKVGTGEKLFF
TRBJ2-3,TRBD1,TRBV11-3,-,TGTGCCAGCAGCTTAACACAGGGGGCCACACTGGCAGATACGCAGTATTTT,CASSLTQGATLADTQYF
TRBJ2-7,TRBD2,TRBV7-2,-,TGTGCCAGCAGCTTAGCAAATGCGGGACTAGCGGTCTACGAGCAGTACTTC,CASSLANAGLAVYEQYF
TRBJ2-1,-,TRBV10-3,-,TGTGCCATCAGTGACCCCCATAACAATGAGCAGTTCTTC,CAISDPHNNEQFF
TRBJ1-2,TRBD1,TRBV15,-,TGTGCCACCAGCAGGGGGACAGGGACTAACTATGGCTACACCTTC,CATSRGTGTNYGYTF
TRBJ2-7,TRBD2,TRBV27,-,TGTGCCAGCAGTTCTCCGGGACTAGCGGGACGAGAGCAGTACTTC,CASSSPGLAGREQYF
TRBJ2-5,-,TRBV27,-,TGTGCCAGCAGTGTCTCGGGCCTCAGGGAGACCCAGTACTTC,CASSVSGLRETQYF